What follows are 13 T cell receptor beta chains derived from one specimen sequenced in a study of T cell responses to AZD1222 COVID-19 vaccine. TCRdb keeps only in-frame clones here, not all; method: immunoSEQ multiplex PCR. Of 150,000 or so clones listed, 85% to 95% are singletons. This specimen consisted of peripheral blood, obtained on day 0 of AZD1222 vaccination. These receptors were collected from an adult in good health.

The chain links TRBV2 to TRBJ1-4; D is unclear. This CDR3 is 14 amino acids long. V gave up 3 bases and J gave up 4 bases, with 9 bases separating them. Germline loops: CDR1 SNHLY, CDR2 FYNNEI. CDR3 protein: CASSDGRVNEKLFF. The CDR3 nucleotides are TGTGCCAGCAGTGACGGACGGGTTAATGAAAAACTGTTTTTT.

The chain uses TRBV4-2 and TRBJ1-2, with D uncertain. Per the germline V gene, CDR1 is LGHNA and CDR2 is YNFKEQ. V was cut by 1 base and J by 8 bases, with 11 bases left in between. The CDR3 runs 13 residues. This CDR3 reads CASSQGLGAGYTF. Written as DNA, the CDR3 is TGTGCCAGCAGCCAAGGGCTGGGCGCCGGCTACACCTTC.

The rearrangement joins TRBV7-2 to TRBJ1-1; D not resolved. The V gene lost 9 bases and the J gene lost 0 bases, with 14 bases spanning the gap. Germline loops: CDR1 SGHTA, CDR2 FQGNSA. The CDR3 length is 14 residues. The CDR3 bases are TGTGCCAGTCTAATAGGTGGGATGAACACTGAAGCTTTCTTT. This encodes CASLIGGMNTEAFF.

The V gene is TRBV6-4, the J gene TRBJ2-3, with a tentative D call TRBD2 (5 bases). CDR3 length: 17 amino acids. The V end was cut by 0 bases, the J end by 2 bases, with 15 bases between. Germline V gives CDR1 MRHNA, CDR2 SNTAGT. The CDR3 protein is CASSDSNGAGVTDTQYF. The CDR3 DNA follows: TGTGCCAGCAGTGACTCGAATGGTGCCGGGGTCACAGATACGCAGTATTTT.

This clone came up a few times. The rearrangement uses TRBV3-1 (or the pseudogene TRBV3-2) and TRBJ2-7, with 10 bases lining up with TRBD1. Germline lookup yields CDR1 LGHDT and CDR2 YNNKEL (reference sequence). J lost 6 bases, V lost 4 bases, and 6 bases had no gene match. The CDR3 is made up of 14 amino acids. The CDR3 region has the DNA TGTGCCAGCAGCCCGGGACAGGGGTTACGCGAGCAGTACTTC. This encodes CASSPGQGLREQYF.

In nucleotides, the CDR3 is TGTGCCAGCAGCCGCGGGGGCCTCCAAGAGACCCAGTACTTC. Translation gives CASSRGGLQETQYF. The rearrangement uses TRBV7-7 and TRBJ2-5; D possibly corresponds to TRBD2 (7 bases). The CDR3 runs to 14 residues. The V gene's germline CDR1 is SSHAT and CDR2 FNYEAQ (reference sequence). The V and J ends lost 5 bases and 1 base respectively, with 11 bases between them.

The genes are TRBV24-1 and TRBJ1-2; tentative D call: TRBD1 (5 bases). Deletions cut 3 bases from V and 0 bases from J, with 7 bases between. CDR1 is KGHDR, CDR2 SFDVKD, per germline. The CDR3 runs 14 residues. The CDR3 DNA follows: TGTGCCACCAGTGATGACAGAACTAACTATGGCTACACCTTC. This sequence encodes CATSDDRTNYGYTF.

V and J are TRBV5-1 and TRBJ2-1; D is undetermined. The CDR3 totals 11 residues. The V and J ends lost 7 bases and 7 bases respectively, with 9 bases between them. The germline CDR1 and CDR2 sequences are SGHRS and YFSETQ. The CDR3 protein is CASPRQNEQFF. CDR3 nucleotide sequence: TGCGCCAGCCCTCGGCAGAATGAGCAGTTCTTC.

The chain joins TRBV7-9 to TRBJ2-3; 9 bases align to TRBD2. The CDR3 runs to 17 residues. Trimming at V came to 5 bases and at J to 3 bases, leaving 12 bases not matched to a gene. In germline, CDR1 is SEHNR, CDR2 FQNEAQ (reference sequence). The CDR3 sequence is CASSRPGLAGTTDTQYF. CDR3 DNA sequence: TGTGCCAGCAGCCGTCCAGGGCTAGCGGGGACTACAGATACGCAGTATTTT.

The gene calls are TRBV19 and TRBJ2-2; possible D gene TRBD1, 5 bases. V was trimmed by 7 bases and J by 6 bases, leaving 6 bases between them. Germline V CDR1 and CDR2: LNHDA, SQIVND (reference sequence). The length of the CDR3 is 11 residues. CDR3 amino acids: CASIQAGELFF. The DNA of the CDR3 is TGTGCCAGTATACAGGCCGGGGAGCTGTTTTTT.

J is TRBJ2-3 and V is TRBV19; 11 bases agree with TRBD1. With V trimmed by 8 bases and J by 4 bases, 8 bases remained unmatched. Per the germline V gene, CDR1 is LNHDA and CDR2 is SQIVND (reference sequence). The CDR3 totals 15 residues. CDR3 sequence reads: CASHQGTGGSDTQYF. The CDR3 nucleotides are TGTGCCAGTCACCAAGGGACAGGGGGATCAGATACGCAGTATTTT.

V gene TRBV28 combines with J gene TRBJ1-3; no definite D call. Trimming stripped 3 bases from V and 4 bases from J, with 10 bases between. This CDR3 comprises 14 residues. The germline V gene encodes CDR1 MDHEN and CDR2 SYDVKM. Written as DNA, the CDR3 is TGTGCCAGCAGTTTGGGAACTCCCGGAAACACCATATATTTT. It yields the protein CASSLGTPGNTIYF.

V and J are TRBV2 and TRBJ2-6; weak D call: TRBD1 (6 bases). The germline V gene has CDR1 SNHLY and CDR2 FYNNEI. The CDR3 contains 14 residues. Trimming took 8 bases from V and 1 from J, leaving 9 bases between them. CDR3 nucleotides: TGTGCCAGCGGCGACAGGTCTGGGGCCAACGTCCTGACTTTC. Translation gives CASGDRSGANVLTF.